These 4 T cell receptor beta chains came from one sample sequenced in a study of OX40 agonist ivuxolimab in advanced cancers. Only in-frame clones appear in the TCRdb table, and some are missing; sequencing was by immunoSEQ multiplex PCR. This sample has about 40,000 clones, with 88% found just once. The material was CD4+ or CD8+ T cells sorted from blood, obtained in a trial of the OX40 agonist ivuxolimab. These receptors all stem from an adult with an advanced solid tumor such as melanoma, head and neck, liver or kidney cancer.

This clone was detected only a few times. The chain employs TRBV30 and TRBJ1-5; a weak D match, TRBD1 (5 bases). Per the germline V gene, CDR1 is GTSNPN and CDR2 is SVGIG (reference sequence). Trimming left V 5 bases short and J 1 base short, with 9 bases between. The CDR3 has 13 amino acids. CDR3 DNA sequence: TGTGCCTGGGAAGGGGACAGCAATCAGCCCCAGCATTTT. Translated, it gives CAWEGDSNQPQHF.

This rearrangement joins TRBV5-4 to TRBJ1-2; TRBD1 might be the D (6 bases). CDR3 length equals 14 residues. CDR1 SGHNT and CDR2 YYREEE come from the germline V gene (reference sequence). V lost 0 bases and J 4 bases, leaving 10 bases between the germline ends. CDR3 sequence (DNA): TGTGCCAGCAGCTTGGTAGGGGGTAGCTATGGCTACACCTTC. Translating gives CASSLVGGSYGYTF.

V is TRBV19 and J is TRBJ2-3; tentatively, D is TRBD2 (6 bases). The germline V gene encodes CDR1 LNHDA and CDR2 SQIVND (reference sequence). This CDR3 region has 12 residues. V gave up 6 bases and J gave up 5 bases, with 9 bases separating them. This CDR3 reads CASSSGVDTQYF. CDR3 DNA sequence: TGTGCCAGTAGCTCGGGGGTAGATACGCAGTATTTT.

CDR3 bases: TGTGCCAGCAGTGCGGGGACAGGCCGGGAAAAACTGTTTTTT. Amino acid sequence: CASSAGTGREKLFF. This chain uses TRBV27 with TRBJ1-4, with 8 positions matching TRBD1. This CDR3 has 14 residues. Germline V CDR1 and CDR2: MNHEY, SMNVEV (reference sequence). With V trimmed by 5 bases and J by 8 bases, 7 bases remained unmatched.